This entry lists 17 T cell receptor beta chains sequenced from one sample in a study of cytomegalovirus exposure and HLA in healthy donors. A multiplex PCR was run with 60 Vbeta primers and 13 Jbeta primers. The data were produced by immunoSEQ multiplex PCR, yet TCRdb's version contains in-frame clones alone and is incomplete. The sample shows about 55,000 clones, about three quarters of them seen only once. Sequencing used PBMCs. Source of these receptors: a female donor in good health and CMV-seronegative.

This sequence joins TRBV19 and TRBJ2-7, with a possible D match to TRBD2 (6 bases). The germline CDR1 and CDR2 sequences are LNHDA and SQIVND (reference sequence). V lost 6 bases and J lost 6, with 15 bases in between. The length of the CDR3 is 13 residues. CDR3 in amino acids: CASRPFPGGEQYF. The CDR3, as DNA: TGTGCCAGTAGACCCTTTCCCGGGGGCGAGCAGTACTTC.

This clone was seen a single time. The J gene is TRBJ2-3, the V gene TRBV7-3; 7 nucleotides align to TRBD1. This CDR3 contains 15 residues. Germline V gene lookup returns CDR1 SGHTA and CDR2 FQGTGA. V was clipped by 5 bases and J by 2 bases; unmatched bases: 7. DNA of the CDR3: TGTGCCAGCAGCCAGACAGGGTATTACACAGATACGCAGTATTTT. It codes for CASSQTGYYTDTQYF.

This clone came up once. The chain recombines TRBV11-3 with TRBJ2-2; D possibly corresponds to TRBD2 (6 bases). There are 18 residues in the CDR3. The germline V and J ends were trimmed by 4 bases and 0 bases, with 18 bases remaining between them. CDR1 and CDR2 (germline): SGHNT, YENEEA. Here the CDR3 DNA reads TGTGCCAGCAGCTCCACCTGGGAGAGCGGGCCGAACACCGGGGAGCTGTTTTTT. Protein: CASSSTWESGPNTGELFF. The full variable domain, its missing parts supplied by reference TRBV11-3 and TRBJ2-2, is EAGVVQSPRYKIIEKKQPVAFWCNPISGHNTLYWYLQNLGQGPELLIRYENEEAVDDSQLPKDRFSAERLKGVDSTLKIQPAELGDSAVYLCASSSTWESGPNTGELFFGEGSRLTVL.

The rearrangement joins TRBV2 to TRBJ1-1; TRBD1 matches at 7 bases. Germline CDR1 is SNHLY and CDR2 is FYNNEI. V was pared by 6 bases and J by 3 bases, with 10 bases of the junction left unmatched. The CDR3 covers 15 residues. CDR3 in DNA: TGTGCCAGCAGGAGGCGAAGGGGGCCGGACACTGAAGCTTTCTTT. This gives the protein CASRRRRGPDTEAFF. Full variable domain (remainder filled in from reference TRBV2 and TRBJ1-1): EPEVTQTPSHQVTQMGQEVILRCVPISNHLYFYWYRQILGQKVEFLVSFYNNEISEKSEIFDDQFSVERPDGSNFTLKIRSTKLEDSAMYFCASRRRRGPDTEAFFGQGTRLTVV.

The V and J genes are TRBV7-8 and TRBJ2-7; 8 bases match TRBD1. The CDR3 is 15 amino acids. The junction had 17 bases not matched to a gene; V was cut back by 5 bases and J by 11 bases. Germline-derived CDR1 and CDR2 are SGHVS and FQNEAQ. The CDR3, as DNA: TGTGCCAGCAGCACAAAAGGACAGGGCCCCAGGAAGAAGTACTTC. The encoded protein is CASSTKGQGPRKKYF.

This clone showed up just a few times. V is TRBV7-2 and J is TRBJ1-4, with 7 bases aligning to TRBD1. The ends lost 5 bases at V and 6 bases at J; junction bases unmatched: 12. CDR3 length equals 16 residues. The germline gives CDR1 SGHTA, CDR2 FQGNSA. The CDR3 DNA reads as TGTGCCAGCAGCACCAATCTACAGGGGTCCGATGAAAAACTGTTTTTT. It is translated as CASSTNLQGSDEKLFF. The full variable domain, with the rest looked up from reference TRBV7-2 and TRBJ1-4, is GAGVSQSPSNKVTEKGKDVELRCDPISGHTALYWYRQSLGQGLEFLIYFQGNSAPDKSGLPSDRFSAERTGGSVSTLTIQRTQQEDSAVYLCASSTNLQGSDEKLFFGSGTQLSVL.

This clone was observed a few times. Here the CDR3 reads CASSGLTNEKLFF. CDR3 sequence (DNA): TGTGCCAGCAGTGGACTGACTAATGAAAAACTGTTTTTT. The gene calls are TRBV6-6 and TRBJ1-4; D is unresolved. Germline CDR1 and CDR2: MNHNY and SVGAGI (reference sequence). This CDR3 comprises 13 residues. Trimming left V 5 bases short and J 2 bases short, with 6 bases between.

This chain connects TRBV2 to TRBJ2-3, with 8 bases matching TRBD2. J lost 2 bases, V lost 6 bases, and 4 bases had no gene match. The CDR3 covers 14 residues. CDR1 is SNHLY and CDR2 is FYNNEI in the germline V gene. In DNA form, the CDR3 reads TGTGCCAGCAGGCGGGAGGCCTACACAGATACGCAGTATTTT. Amino acids: CASRREAYTDTQYF. Complete variable domain (other parts from reference TRBV2 and TRBJ2-3): EPEVTQTPSHQVTQMGQEVILRCVPISNHLYFYWYRQILGQKVEFLVSFYNNEISEKSEIFDDQFSVERPDGSNFTLKIRSTKLEDSAMYFCASRREAYTDTQYFGPGTRLTVL.

This sequence joins TRBV7-8 and TRBJ2-7; the match to TRBD2 covers 7 bases. CDR3 length equals 15 residues. Trimming at V came to 5 bases and at J to 1 base, leaving 8 bases not matched to a gene. Germline V lookup: CDR1 SGHVS, CDR2 FQNEAQ. For the CDR3, the DNA is TGTGCCAGCAGCATCCAAAGCGGGGTTTCCTACGAGCAGTACTTC. It specifies CASSIQSGVSYEQYF.

The J gene is TRBJ2-5, the V gene TRBV27; 13 bases are shared with TRBD2. CDR1 is MNHEY, CDR2 SMNVEV, per germline (reference sequence). Unmatched junction bases numbered 11, after V lost 5 bases and J lost 5 bases. This CDR3 has 17 amino acids. In DNA, the CDR3 is TGTGCCAGCAGTCTTTCCTGGACTAGCGGGAGACGGGAGACCCAGTACTTC. Translation gives CASSLSWTSGRRETQYF.

This clone appeared once. The gene calls are TRBV6-6 and TRBJ2-5; 9 bases match TRBD2. The J call may be faulty, since TRBJ2-7 better matches the DNA end. CDR3 size: 14 residues. Looked up from germline, CDR1 is MNHNY and CDR2 is SVGAGI (reference sequence). Here the CDR3 DNA reads TGTGCCAGCAGTTTTAGCGGGAGAGGGAACGAGCAGTACTTC. It yields the protein CASSFSGRGNEQYF.

CDR3 amino acids: CASSVGDSYEQYF. The CDR3 DNA follows: TGTGCCAGCAGCGTAGGAGATTCCTACGAGCAGTACTTC. The chain recombines TRBV9 with TRBJ2-7; no clear D gene. The V end was cut by 0 bases, the J end by 1 base, with 5 bases between. This CDR3 is 13 amino acids long. Germline V CDR1 and CDR2: SGDLS, YYNGEE.

This chain uses TRBV7-3 with TRBJ2-7, with D maybe TRBD1 (6 bases). Germline V gives CDR1 SGHTA, CDR2 FQGTGA. The length of the CDR3 is 13 residues. V shed 1 base and J shed 5 bases, with 9 bases lying between them. Written as DNA, the CDR3 is TGTGCCAGCAGCTTAAACAGGGCGGACGAGCAGTACTTC. Protein sequence: CASSLNRADEQYF.

The chain employs TRBV5-1 and TRBJ2-1; possibly TRBD2 for D (7 bases). Germline V gene lookup returns CDR1 SGHRS and CDR2 YFSETQ. V lost 4 bases, J lost 8 bases, and 22 bases lay in between. CDR3 length: 16 amino acids. The CDR3 region is CASSPGGQTVGDEQFF. The CDR3, as DNA: TGCGCCAGCAGCCCGGGGGGCCAGACGGTCGGGGATGAGCAGTTCTTC.

This chain joins TRBV7-3 and TRBJ2-5, with 11 positions matching TRBD1. V trimming: 1 base; J trimming: 8 bases; junction bases outside the gene matches: 3. This CDR3 has 14 residues. The germline CDR1 and CDR2 sequences are SGHTA and FQGTGA. DNA of the CDR3: TGTGCCAGCAGCTTAAGAGGGACAGGGGGAACCCAGTACTTC. Translated: CASSLRGTGGTQYF.

V usage is TRBV19 and J usage is TRBJ2-2; 7 bases map to TRBD2. CDR3 size: 14 residues. The junction had 10 bases not matched to a gene; V was cut back by 10 bases and J by 5 bases. Germline V CDR1 and CDR2: LNHDA, SQIVND (reference sequence). The CDR3 nucleotides are TGTGCCACCCAGATCTGGGGGGGAACCGGGGAGCTGTTTTTT. Amino acid sequence: CATQIWGGTGELFF.

The V gene is TRBV29-1, the J gene TRBJ2-5; D call uncertain. Gene TRBJ2-7 matches the end of the DNA better, so the J call may be wrong. The CDR3 is 13 amino acids. Germline CDR1 SQVTM, CDR2 ANQGSEA. CDR3: CSVILGFTYEQYF. The CDR3 nucleotides read TGCAGCGTTATCCTCGGTTTCACTTACGAGCAGTACTTC.